A single sample is the source of the 17 T cell receptor beta chains below, sequenced in a study of cytomegalovirus exposure and HLA in healthy donors. PCR involved 60 Vbeta and 13 Jbeta primers. Clones were sequenced by immunoSEQ multiplex PCR, and TCRdb holds only the in-frame ones, with some missing. The sample lists about 170,000 clones, roughly 84% occurring once. Source material: PBMCs. The receptors stem from a boy aged 2-15 years in good health and CMV-seronegative.

The sample holds one count of this clone. The chain is built from TRBV28 and TRBJ1-2; 8 nucleotides line up with TRBD1. J lost 6 bases, V lost 3 bases, and 9 bases had no gene match. The CDR3 runs to 15 residues. Germline V gene sequence: CDR1 MDHEN, CDR2 SYDVKM. CDR3 DNA: TGTGCCAGCAGTTTTTCCGGGGGACAGGCAGATGGCTACACCTTC. Translating gives CASSFSGGQADGYTF.

V is TRBV6-5 and J is TRBJ2-5, with D perhaps matching TRBD2 (6 bases). Trimming left V 3 bases short and J 0 bases short, with 8 bases between. CDR3 length: 14 residues. Germline loops: CDR1 MNHEY, CDR2 SVGAGI. The CDR3 loop reads CASSYGGNQETQYF. The CDR3 DNA follows: TGTGCCAGCAGTTATGGGGGGAACCAAGAGACCCAGTACTTC.

The chain joins TRBV6-5 to TRBJ2-7; 8 bases match TRBD1. CDR1 is MNHEY, CDR2 SVGAGI, per germline. This CDR3 is built from 13 residues. Losses at the gene ends were 5 bases for V and 5 bases for J; bases not matched to a gene: 5. The CDR3 protein is CASSRTGSHEQYF. The CDR3 DNA reads as TGTGCCAGCAGTAGGACAGGGTCCCACGAGCAGTACTTC.

V is TRBV30 and J is TRBJ2-1; 11 nucleotides align to TRBD2. J was trimmed by 6 bases and V by 8 bases; bases with no gene match: 6. There are 13 residues in the CDR3. Per the germline V gene, CDR1 is GTSNPN and CDR2 is SVGIG (reference sequence). CDR3 region: CAHVAGGTNEQFF. CDR3 nucleotides: TGTGCCCACGTAGCGGGAGGGACCAATGAGCAGTTCTTC.

The rearrangement uses TRBV2 and TRBJ1-1; 9 positions agree with TRBD1. This CDR3 contains 16 residues. The germline gives CDR1 SNHLY, CDR2 FYNNEI. V shed 6 bases and J 1 base; nucleotides not matched to a gene: 9. The CDR3 loop is CASRMGQGRGNTEAFF. The DNA of the CDR3 is TGTGCCAGCAGGATGGGACAGGGTAGAGGGAACACTGAAGCTTTCTTT.

The chain combines TRBV6-1 with TRBJ1-1; 7 positions match TRBD1. The CDR3 consists of 13 residues. The germline CDR1 and CDR2 sequences are MNHNS and SASEGT. V shed 2 bases, J shed 5 bases, and the junction held 2 bases outside the gene matches. The CDR3 spells CASSEFRGTEAFF. In nucleotides, the CDR3 is TGTGCCAGCAGTGAATTCAGGGGGACTGAAGCTTTCTTT.

The chain uses TRBV6-5 and TRBJ2-5; 12 bases match TRBD2. J gave up 9 bases and V 4 bases, and 6 bases lay outside the gene matches. The CDR3 contains 14 residues. Per germline, CDR1 MNHEY and CDR2 SVGAGI. In DNA form, the CDR3 reads TGTGCCAGCAGTTCCCCGGCTAGCGGGGGGGCCCAGTACTTC. Its translation: CASSSPASGGAQYF.

This sequence joins TRBV7-2 and TRBJ2-2; D call uncertain. V gave up 1 base and J gave up 5 bases, with 5 bases separating them. The CDR3 has 13 residues. Germline CDR1 SGHTA, CDR2 FQGNSA. Here the CDR3 DNA reads TGTGCCAGCAGCTTAGGCGGAACCGGGGAGCTGTTTTTT. Translated, it gives CASSLGGTGELFF.

This clone was recorded only once. This chain connects TRBV25-1 to TRBJ2-7; D might be TRBD2 (5 bases). Germline values: CDR1 MGHDK, CDR2 SYGVNS. V lost 6 bases and J 3 bases, leaving 9 bases between the germline ends. The CDR3 covers 12 residues. The CDR3 spells CASSGNYYEQYF. CDR3 sequence (DNA): TGTGCCAGCAGCGGGAACTACTACGAGCAGTACTTC.

The rearrangement uses TRBV5-4 and TRBJ2-5; D is uncertain. CDR3 length: 13 residues. Germline CDR1 is SGHNT and CDR2 is YYREEE (reference sequence). Trimming removed 4 bases from V and 5 bases from J, with 12 bases in between. The CDR3 DNA sequence: TGTGCCAGCAGCATAACAGCCGCCGAGACCCAGTACTTC. This encodes CASSITAAETQYF.

This rearrangement joins TRBV19 to TRBJ2-3; 8 bases are a match to TRBD1. CDR3 length equals 13 residues. Trimming cost V 6 bases and J 2 bases; bases outside gene matches: 1. Germline V gene data show CDR1 as LNHDA and CDR2 as SQIVND (reference sequence). Here the CDR3 DNA reads TGTGCCAGTAGGGACAGGGACACAGATACGCAGTATTTT. It is translated as CASRDRDTDTQYF.

This clone has a single count. Lacking the conserved final phenylalanine or tryptophan, this CDR3 likely reflects a read error. No DNA is shown, since the ends of the CDR3 on it are uncertain; the CDR3 is the one TCRdb lists. The gene calls are TRBV14 and TRBJ2-7; the DNA was not compared with TRBD2, the D call given in the table. CDR1 SGHDN and CDR2 FVKESK come from the germline V gene. The CDR3 is made up of 13 amino acids, end residues included. The CDR3 spells CASSQDSRDARRS.

In its sample, this clone was seen once. V and J are TRBV21-1 and TRBJ2-7; the D call of TRBD2 is as the table states it, not checked on the DNA. TRBV21-1 represents a pseudogene. The CDR3 runs to 17 residues. This CDR3 reads CASSNLYSGRAVDEQYF. CDR3 DNA: TGTGCCAGCAGCAACCTCTATAGCGGGAGGGCCGTCGACGAGCAGTACTTC.

The chain is built from TRBV19 and TRBJ1-5, with D perhaps TRBD1 (6 bases). The V gene lost 9 bases and the J gene lost 7 bases, with 22 bases spanning the gap. CDR1 LNHDA and CDR2 SQIVND come from the germline V gene (reference sequence). This CDR3 is built from 15 residues. CDR3 bases: TGTGCCAGCGGGGGGGCACGCAGGGGTGAACAGCCCCAGCATTTT. Encoded protein: CASGGARRGEQPQHF. Variable domain in full (rest from reference TRBV19 and TRBJ1-5): DGGITQSPKYLFRKEGQNVTLSCEQNLNHDAMYWYRQDPGQGLRLIYYSQIVNDFQKGDIAEGYSVSREKKESFPLTVTSAQKNPTAFYLCASGGARRGEQPQHFGDGTRLSIL.

The chain is built from TRBV7-2 and TRBJ1-2; no definite D call. Trimming took 1 base from V and 3 from J, leaving 9 bases between them. Per germline, CDR1 SGHTA and CDR2 FQGNSA. The CDR3 contains 14 residues. DNA for the CDR3: TGTGCCAGCAGCTTAGGGAGGACGGACTATGGCTACACCTTC. The encoded protein is CASSLGRTDYGYTF.

The chain is built from TRBV28 and TRBJ2-2, with D perhaps matching TRBD2 (5 bases). In germline, CDR1 is MDHEN, CDR2 SYDVKM. Trimming removed 8 bases from V and 4 bases from J, with 14 bases in between. There are 14 residues in the CDR3. This chain's CDR3 is CASLGQAGTGELFF. Written as DNA, the CDR3 is TGTGCCAGCTTGGGTCAGGCGGGCACCGGGGAGCTGTTTTTT.

This chain links TRBV4-1 with TRBJ1-4, with TRBD1 as a possible D gene (6 bases). The CDR3 runs to 15 residues. Germline CDR1 and CDR2: MGHRA and YSYEKL. Trimming took off 6 bases at V and 3 bases at J, with 14 bases between the two ends. CDR3 bases: TGCGCCAGCAGAGCTAACAGGGACCCTAATGAAAAACTGTTTTTT. Residues: CASRANRDPNEKLFF.